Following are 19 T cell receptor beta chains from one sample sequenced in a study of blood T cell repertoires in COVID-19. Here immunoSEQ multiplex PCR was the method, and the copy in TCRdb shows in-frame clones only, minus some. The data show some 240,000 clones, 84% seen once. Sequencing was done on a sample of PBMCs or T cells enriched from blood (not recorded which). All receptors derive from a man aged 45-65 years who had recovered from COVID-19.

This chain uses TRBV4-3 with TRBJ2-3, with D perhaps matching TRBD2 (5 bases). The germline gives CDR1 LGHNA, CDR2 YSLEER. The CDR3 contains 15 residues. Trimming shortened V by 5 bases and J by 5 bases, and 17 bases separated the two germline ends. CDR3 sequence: CASSKAASSQDTQYF. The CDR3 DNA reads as TGCGCCAGCAGCAAGGCCGCTAGCTCCCAAGATACGCAGTATTTT.

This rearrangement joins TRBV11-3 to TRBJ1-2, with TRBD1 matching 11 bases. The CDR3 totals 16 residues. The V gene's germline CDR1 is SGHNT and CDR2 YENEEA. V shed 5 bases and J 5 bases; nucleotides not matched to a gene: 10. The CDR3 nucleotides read TGTGCCAGCAGCCCGTCTCCGGGACAGGGGGAATATGGCTACACCTTC. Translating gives CASSPSPGQGEYGYTF.

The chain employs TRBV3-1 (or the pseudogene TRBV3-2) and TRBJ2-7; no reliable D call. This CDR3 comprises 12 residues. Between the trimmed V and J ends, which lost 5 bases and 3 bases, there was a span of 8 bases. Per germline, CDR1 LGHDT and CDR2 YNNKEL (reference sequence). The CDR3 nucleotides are TGTGCCAGCAGCTTAGATAACTACGAGCAGTACTTC. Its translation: CASSLDNYEQYF.

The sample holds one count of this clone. Here the CDR3 reads CASGPGTAHVIEQFF. The DNA for the CDR3 is TGTGCTAGTGGTCCCGGGACAGCCCATGTGATCGAGCAGTTCTTC. The chain uses TRBV12-5 and TRBJ2-1; the match to TRBD1 covers 7 bases. Germline CDR1 reads LGHNT; CDR2 reads FRNRAP. The CDR3 spans 15 residues. Losses at the gene ends were 5 bases for V and 10 bases for J; bases not matched to a gene: 14.

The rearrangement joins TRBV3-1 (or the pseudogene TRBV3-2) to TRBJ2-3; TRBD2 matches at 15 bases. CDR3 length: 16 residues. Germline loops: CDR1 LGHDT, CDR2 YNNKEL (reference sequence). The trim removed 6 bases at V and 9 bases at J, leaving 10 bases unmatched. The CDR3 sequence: CASRTAGLAGGGTQYF. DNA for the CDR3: TGTGCCAGCAGAACCGCGGGACTAGCGGGAGGAGGCACGCAGTATTTT.

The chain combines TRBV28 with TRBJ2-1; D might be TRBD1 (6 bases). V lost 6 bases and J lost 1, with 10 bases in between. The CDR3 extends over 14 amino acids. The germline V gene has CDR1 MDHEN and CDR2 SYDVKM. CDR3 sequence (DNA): TGTGCCAGCAGGCCGGACAGTTCCTACAATGAGCAGTTCTTC. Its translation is CASRPDSSYNEQFF. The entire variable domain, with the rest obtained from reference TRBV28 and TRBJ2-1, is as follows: DVKVTQSSRYLVKRTGEKVFLECVQDMDHENMFWYRQDPGLGLRLIYFSYDVKMKEKGDIPEGYSVSREKKERFSLILESASTNQTSMYLCASRPDSSYNEQFFGPGTRLTVL.

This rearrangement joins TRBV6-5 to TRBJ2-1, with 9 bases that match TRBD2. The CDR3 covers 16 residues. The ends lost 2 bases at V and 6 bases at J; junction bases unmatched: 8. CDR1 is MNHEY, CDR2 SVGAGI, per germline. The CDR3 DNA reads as TGTGCCAGCAGTTACACTCGCGGGAGGGTAACCAATGAGCAGTTCTTC. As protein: CASSYTRGRVTNEQFF.

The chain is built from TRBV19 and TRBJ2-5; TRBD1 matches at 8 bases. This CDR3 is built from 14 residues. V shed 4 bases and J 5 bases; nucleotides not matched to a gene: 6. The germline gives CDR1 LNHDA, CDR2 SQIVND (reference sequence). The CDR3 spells CASSRTGLGETQYF. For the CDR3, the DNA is TGTGCCAGTAGTAGGACAGGGTTAGGGGAGACCCAGTACTTC.

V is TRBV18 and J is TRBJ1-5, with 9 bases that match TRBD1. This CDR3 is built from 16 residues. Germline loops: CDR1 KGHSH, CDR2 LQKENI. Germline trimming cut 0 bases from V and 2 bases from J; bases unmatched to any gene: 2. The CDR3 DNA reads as TGTGCCAGCTCACCACCGGGACAGGGTGGCAATCAGCCCCAGCATTTT. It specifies CASSPPGQGGNQPQHF.

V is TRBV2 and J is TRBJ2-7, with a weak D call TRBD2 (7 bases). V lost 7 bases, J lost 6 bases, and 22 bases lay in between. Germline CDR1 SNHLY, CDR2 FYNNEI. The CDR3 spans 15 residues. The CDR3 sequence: CASTGRAGGKGEQYF. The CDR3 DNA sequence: TGTGCCAGCACGGGGAGGGCCGGGGGCAAAGGCGAGCAGTACTTC.

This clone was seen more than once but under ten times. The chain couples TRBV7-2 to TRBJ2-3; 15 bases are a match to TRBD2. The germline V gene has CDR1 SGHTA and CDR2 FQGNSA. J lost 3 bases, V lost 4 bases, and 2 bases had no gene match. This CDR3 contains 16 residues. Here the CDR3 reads CASSWTSGGATDTQYF. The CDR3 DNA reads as TGTGCCAGCAGCTGGACTAGCGGGGGGGCGACAGATACGCAGTATTTT.

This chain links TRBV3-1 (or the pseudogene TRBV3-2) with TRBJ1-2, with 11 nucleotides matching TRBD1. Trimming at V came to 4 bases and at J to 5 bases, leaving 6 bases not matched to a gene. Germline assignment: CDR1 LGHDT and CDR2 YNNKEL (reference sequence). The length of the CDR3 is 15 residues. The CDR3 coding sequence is TGTGCCAGCAGCCGAGGGACAGGGGGGGAATATGGCTACACCTTC. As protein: CASSRGTGGEYGYTF.

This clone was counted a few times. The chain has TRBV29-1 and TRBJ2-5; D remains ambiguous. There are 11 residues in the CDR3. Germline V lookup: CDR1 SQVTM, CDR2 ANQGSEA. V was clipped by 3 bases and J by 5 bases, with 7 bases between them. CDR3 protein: CSVEERETQYF. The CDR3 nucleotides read TGCAGCGTTGAGGAGCGTGAGACCCAGTACTTC.

Here the CDR3 reads CASRTTRGFLTGELFF. CDR3 coding DNA: TGTGCCAGCAGGACAACACGGGGGTTCCTCACCGGGGAGCTGTTTTTT. The rearrangement uses TRBV7-2 and TRBJ2-2; D may be TRBD2 (6 bases). The CDR3 loop spans 16 amino acids. Germline V gene data show CDR1 as SGHTA and CDR2 as FQGNSA. Trimming took off 6 bases at V and 4 bases at J, with 18 bases between the two ends. The full variable domain, in which reference TRBV7-2 and TRBJ2-2 provide the parts outside the CDR3, is GAGVSQSPSNKVTEKGKDVELRCDPISGHTALYWYRQSLGQGLEFLIYFQGNSAPDKSGLPSDRFSAERTGGSVSTLTIQRTQQEDSAVYLCASRTTRGFLTGELFFGEGSRLTVL.

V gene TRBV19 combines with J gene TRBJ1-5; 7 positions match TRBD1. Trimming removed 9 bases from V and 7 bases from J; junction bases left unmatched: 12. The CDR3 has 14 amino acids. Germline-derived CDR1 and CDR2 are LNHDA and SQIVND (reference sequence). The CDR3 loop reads CASSSLTGYQPQHF. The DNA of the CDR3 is TGTGCCAGCTCCTCCTTGACAGGGTACCAGCCCCAGCATTTT.

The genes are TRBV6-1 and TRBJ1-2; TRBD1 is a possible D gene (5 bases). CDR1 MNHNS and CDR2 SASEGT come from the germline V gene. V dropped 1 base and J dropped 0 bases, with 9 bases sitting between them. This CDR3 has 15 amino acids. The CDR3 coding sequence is TGTGCCAGCAGTGAAGGCGCGGGGGCTAACTATGGCTACACCTTC. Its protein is CASSEGAGANYGYTF.

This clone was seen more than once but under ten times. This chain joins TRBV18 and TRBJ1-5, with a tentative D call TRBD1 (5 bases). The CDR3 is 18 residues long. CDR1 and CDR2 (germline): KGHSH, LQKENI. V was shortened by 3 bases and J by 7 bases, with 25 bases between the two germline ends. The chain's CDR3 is CASSPNLGFGGKGQPQHF. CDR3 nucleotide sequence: TGTGCCAGCTCACCTAACCTAGGTTTTGGGGGGAAGGGGCAGCCCCAGCATTTT.

The DNA of the CDR3 is TGTGCCAGCAGCCGTAGCGGGGGCCCGACCAATGAGCAGTTCTTC. Translation: CASSRSGGPTNEQFF. V usage is TRBV7-2 and J usage is TRBJ2-1, with 9 bases identical to TRBD2. Germline loops: CDR1 SGHTA, CDR2 FQGNSA. The V and J ends lost 5 bases and 6 bases, in that order; junction bases with no gene match: 8. The length of the CDR3 is 15 residues.

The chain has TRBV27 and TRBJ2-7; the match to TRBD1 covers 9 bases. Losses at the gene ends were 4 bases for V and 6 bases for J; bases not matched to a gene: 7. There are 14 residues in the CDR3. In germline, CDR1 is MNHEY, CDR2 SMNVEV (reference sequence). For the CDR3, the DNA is TGTGCCAGCAGTTACCGACAGGGGGGGGTCGAGCAGTACTTC. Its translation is CASSYRQGGVEQYF.